A selection of T cell receptor beta chains follows, all from one sample in a study of shared clonotypes between healthy human individuals. Assay: immunoSEQ multiplex PCR; the TCRdb copy retains only in-frame clones and omits some. The top ten clones hold about 1.1% of a sample with just over 2,000,000 clones, roughly 94% of them seen once. Sequencing used naive CD8+ T cells sorted from blood. The receptors stem from a man younger than 35 in good health. CDR3s include the opening cysteine and the closing phenylalanine or tryptophan. A D gene is named only where the DNA matches it firmly. A clone size is listed for some rows: how often the clone was seen (once, few, many), or a class if it is expanded.

d_gene,v_gene,j_gene,abundance,CDR3nt,CDR3aa
-,TRBV2,TRBJ2-5,-,TGTGCCAGCCTTCTAGAGACCCAGTACTTC,CASLLETQYF
-,TRBV4-1,TRBJ1-4,-,TGCGCCAGCAGCCAAGATGAGAGGGTCTTTGAAAAACTGTTTTTT,CASSQDERVFEKLFF
-,TRBV5-1,TRBJ2-1,-,TGCGCCAGCAGCTTTTGGGACACCTACAATGAGCAGTTCTTC,CASSFWDTYNEQFF
-,TRBV7-9,TRBJ2-7,once,TGTGCCAGCAGCTTAGGACTAGGCTACGAGCAGTACTTC,CASSLGLGYEQYF
-,TRBV7-9,TRBJ2-7,-,TGTGCCAGCAGCTTCGGGGGACCCTACGAGCAGTACTTC,CASSFGGPYEQYF
TRBD2,TRBV7-6,TRBJ2-5,once,TGTGCCAGCAGCTTAGCTAGCGGGGGAGGAGAGACCCAGTACTTC,CASSLASGGGETQYF
-,TRBV7-7,TRBJ2-1,-,TGTGCTAGCAGCTTAAATTATCAGTATGAGCAGTTCTTC,CASSLNYQYEQFF
-,TRBV6-5,TRBJ1-1,-,TGTGCCAGCAGTCCACAGGGTTTTGGGAACACTGAAGCTTTCTTT,CASSPQGFGNTEAFF
-,TRBV9,TRBJ1-4,-,TGTGCCAGCAGCGTGGATTTAGGGGGGAATGAAAAACTGTTTTTT,CASSVDLGGNEKLFF
TRBD1,TRBV27,TRBJ2-7,-,TGTGCCAGCTCCTTATCTGGACAGGCTTTCCCCGAGCAGTACTTC,CASSLSGQAFPEQYF
-,TRBV10-2,TRBJ1-1,once,TGCGCCATCAAACAGGAGAACGGCGCTGAAGCTTTCTTT,CAIKQENGAEAFF
-,TRBV19,TRBJ1-2,-,TGTGCCAGTAGTATTGATCCCTGGACAGATAACTATGGCTACACCTTC,CASSIDPWTDNYGYTF
-,TRBV4-1,TRBJ1-2,-,TGCGCCAGCAGCCAAACCGCCGGGGGAGGGTATGGCTACACCTTC,CASSQTAGGGYGYTF
-,TRBV25-1,TRBJ2-5,-,TGTGCCAGCAGCATCGGACAGTTAAGGTACTTC,CASSIGQLRYF
TRBD1,TRBV5-4,TRBJ2-5,-,TGTGCCAGCAGCTACGGGACAGGCGGGGAAGAGACCCAGTACTTC,CASSYGTGGEETQYF
-,TRBV7-6,TRBJ2-5,-,TGTGCCAGCAGCTTTGTGGTCGGCTCGCTCCAAGAGACCCAGTACTTC,CASSFVVGSLQETQYF
TRBD2,TRBV11-2,TRBJ2-5,-,TGTGCCAGCACCATAGCGGGAGCAGAGACCCAGTACTTC,CASTIAGAETQYF
-,TRBV4-1,TRBJ2-3,-,TGCGCCAGCAGCAGCGAGGGGACTAGCACAGATACGCAGTATTTT,CASSSEGTSTDTQYF
TRBD1,TRBV6-5,TRBJ2-5,-,TGTGCCAGCAGTTACTCGGGACAGGGAGGGGAGACCCAGTACTTC,CASSYSGQGGETQYF
-,TRBV6-5,TRBJ1-1,few,TGTGCCAGCAGTTGGACAGAGAACACTGAAGCTTTCTTT,CASSWTENTEAFF
-,TRBV4-1,TRBJ1-5,-,TGCGCCAGCAGCCAAGATGATAGCAATCAGCCCCAGCATTTT,CASSQDDSNQPQHF
TRBD2,TRBV13,TRBJ2-2,-,TGTGCCAGCAGCCGAGGACTAGCGGGAGCTATCGGGGAGCTGTTTTTT,CASSRGLAGAIGELFF
-,TRBV19,TRBJ2-3,-,TGTGCCAGTAGTATAGGGTCCCTCACAGATACGCAGTATTTT,CASSIGSLTDTQYF
TRBD2,TRBV10-1,TRBJ2-1,few,TGCGCCAGCAGTGAGATCCCACCCGGGAGGGGCCATGAGCAGTTCTTC,CASSEIPPGRGHEQFF
-,TRBV5-5,TRBJ1-1,-,TGTGCCAGCAGGACGTTTATGAACACTGAAGCTTTCTTT,CASRTFMNTEAFF
TRBD1,TRBV13,TRBJ2-7,-,TGTGCCAGCAGCCATACAGAACAGGGGGAATTCTACGAGCAGTACTTC,CASSHTEQGEFYEQYF
TRBD2,TRBV28,TRBJ2-3,-,TGTGCCAGCAGTCAAGCGGGGGGGAAAGATACGCAGTATTTT,CASSQAGGKDTQYF
-,TRBV28,TRBJ2-7,-,TGTGCCAGCAGCCAACTACAGTTTTCTTACGAGCAGTACTTC,CASSQLQFSYEQYF
TRBD2,TRBV9,TRBJ2-1,-,TGTGCCAGCAGCGTAGTAGCGGGAGGGGTTAATGAGCAGTTCTTC,CASSVVAGGVNEQFF
TRBD2,TRBV11-2,TRBJ2-7,-,TGTGCCAGCAGCTTAGTAGGTAGCGGGGTCTACGAGCAGTACTTC,CASSLVGSGVYEQYF
-,TRBV9,TRBJ2-7,-,TGTGCCAGCAGCGTAGGAGACGGAGCTGGCTACGAGCAGTACTTC,CASSVGDGAGYEQYF
TRBD2,TRBV6-1,TRBJ2-1,-,TGTGCCAGCAGTGAAATAGCGGGGGGGTTAGGAAATGAGCAGTTCTTC,CASSEIAGGLGNEQFF
-,TRBV27,TRBJ1-5,few,TGTGCCAGCGCTGGGACGCTCAATCAGCCCCAGCATTTT,CASAGTLNQPQHF
-,TRBV11-2,TRBJ2-7,-,TGTGCCAGCAGCTTAGCGATGCAGGGCTACGAGCAGTACTTC,CASSLAMQGYEQYF
-,TRBV25-1,TRBJ1-1,-,TGTGCCAGCAGTAACCGATTTGACACTGAAGCTTTCTTT,CASSNRFDTEAFF
-,TRBV5-6,TRBJ1-2,once,TGTGCCAGCAGTCGGACGGAGGCCTTCTTGGATGGCTACACCTTC,CASSRTEAFLDGYTF